This TCR beta chain was documented in a study of metastatic and nonmetastatic thyroid tumors (dated by TCRdb to the early 2020s). Study-wide context: Repertoires from peripheral blood and from tumor or nodule tissue samples of malignant and benign thyroid patients were compared. Broad study findings and their caveats: In both blood and tumor samples, malignant tumors were reported to have significantly higher TCR beta diversity than benign nodules.

This clone was recorded many times. What antigen it recognizes has not been identified. No base quality information exists; no much larger clone differs at one position. The library was prepared using PCR. Sequenced using an Illumina HiSeq 4000. The TCR beta-chain CDR3 region of each patient was profiled by high-throughput sequencing. As for how the authors treated the data: CDR3 differences across clinicopathological groups were used to build a classifier for discriminating distant-metastatic papillary thyroid cancer patients. The Shannon index was used to measure repertoire diversity, and the Morisita-Horn index was used to measure how similar tumor and blood repertoires were. Through fastp at Q25 and MiXCR, TCRdb rebuilt clones from the public reads, retaining in-frame beta chains. What appears here as the V and J calls and clone size reflects TCRdb's work, not the paper's. This sample holds tens of thousands of clones; roughly an eighth were observed only once. The ten largest clones take up around 21% of the sample.

V sheds 4 bases and J sheds 9 bases, leaving 10 bases between their ends. From the cysteine up to the phenylalanine, the CDR3 has a length of 12 residues. Only CDR3 DNA remains: 36 bases, in frame from the first base. Based on the germline V gene (reference sequence), the CDR1 and CDR2 sequences are SEHNR and FQNEAQ. No patient had received any treatment before thyroid surgery. Patient clinical samples collected from about 2011 to 2018 were retrospectively analysed using T-cell receptor beta sequencing. The rearranged chain carries TRBV7-9 and TRBJ2-1; the D gene is perhaps TRBD2, from 6 matching bases. The receptor was derived from a female donor with papillary thyroid cancer or a benign thyroid nodule (not recorded which). Some clones in this sample may be carry-over from other donors' samples. Source material: blood. The CDR3 corresponds to CASSWGVTEQFF. The DNA reads as follows: TGTGCCAGCAGCTGGGGGGTGACTGAGCAGTTCTTC.